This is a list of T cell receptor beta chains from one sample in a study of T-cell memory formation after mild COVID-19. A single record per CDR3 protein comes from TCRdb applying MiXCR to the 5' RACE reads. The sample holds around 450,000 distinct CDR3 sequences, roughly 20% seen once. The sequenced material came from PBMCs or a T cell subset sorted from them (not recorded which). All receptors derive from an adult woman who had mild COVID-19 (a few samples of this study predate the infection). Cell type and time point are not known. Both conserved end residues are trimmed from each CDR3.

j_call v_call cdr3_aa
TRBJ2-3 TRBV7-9 ASSLVRHPTSTDTQY
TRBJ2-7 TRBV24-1 ATSDGTEYEQY
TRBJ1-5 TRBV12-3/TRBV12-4 ASSWGTAYQPQH
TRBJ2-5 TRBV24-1 ATSEVAEETQY
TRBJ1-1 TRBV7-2 ASSWTGTPNTEAF
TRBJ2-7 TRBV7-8 ASSLDGGRGAYEQY
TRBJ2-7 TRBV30 AWSVIPRGYEQY
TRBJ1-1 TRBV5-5 ASSARQSLNTEAF
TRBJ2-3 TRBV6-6 ASSYSEAGDTQY
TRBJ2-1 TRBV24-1 ATSDPGTSGEDEQF
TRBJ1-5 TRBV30 AWSTQGNNQPQH